This T cell receptor (beta chain) was captured in a study of CXCR3-negative and CXCR3-positive naive CD8 T cells. Study outcomes and limitations: TRB CDR3 properties indicated TCR strength, while surface CD5 was similar across naive subsets.

Subsets of CD8+ T cells were each sorted in triplicate at approximately 300,000 cells apiece. CDR1 is SGHVS and CDR2 is FQNEAQ in the germline V gene. The CDR3 extends over 12 amino acids. 5' RACE that incorporated UMI labels was used to prepare the TRB cDNA libraries. Reprocessing the 5' RACE reads, TCRdb reports a single entry for every CDR3 protein and omits DNA. Recorded for this sample: tens of thousands of distinct CDR3 sequences. Points on this clonotype: Antigen: not known.

The sequence came from a human donor in good health. Some clones in this sample may be carry-over from other donors' samples. Material: memory CD8+ T cells from blood. The chain employs TRBV7-8 and TRBJ2-5. The CDR3 loop reads CASSLEVSTQYF.